The present TCR beta chain was sequenced within a study of PD-L1 blockade in urothelial cancer. Spiked synthetic TCR analogs estimated absolute template abundance per PCR. Assay: immunoSEQ multiplex PCR; the TCRdb copy retains only in-frame clones and omits some. The repertoire holds under 50,000 clones, about nine tenths seen once, with more than 6.5% in the top ten. The CDR3 is made up of 18 amino acids. V was cut by 0 bases and J by 0 bases, with 15 bases left in between. Germline values: CDR1 SGHTA, CDR2 FQGNSA. Patients presented with locally advanced or metastatic urothelial carcinoma. Patient sample counts ranged from 1 to 8, pretreatment and on-treatment.

The TCR comes from a man aged 65-85 years with urothelial cancer. The genes are TRBV7-2 and TRBJ1-3, with a weak D call TRBD1 (5 bases). The sample was PBMCs, taken around atezolizumab (anti-PD-L1) treatment. CDR3 region: CASSLALGGAGSGNTIYF. CDR3 sequence (DNA): TGTGCCAGCAGCTTAGCTTTAGGTGGGGCAGGCTCTGGAAACACCATATATTTT. The entire variable domain, with the rest obtained from reference TRBV7-2 and TRBJ1-3, is as follows: GAGVSQSPSNKVTEKGKDVELRCDPISGHTALYWYRQSLGQGLEFLIYFQGNSAPDKSGLPSDRFSAERTGGSVSTLTIQRTQQEDSAVYLCASSLALGGAGSGNTIYFGEGSWLTVV.